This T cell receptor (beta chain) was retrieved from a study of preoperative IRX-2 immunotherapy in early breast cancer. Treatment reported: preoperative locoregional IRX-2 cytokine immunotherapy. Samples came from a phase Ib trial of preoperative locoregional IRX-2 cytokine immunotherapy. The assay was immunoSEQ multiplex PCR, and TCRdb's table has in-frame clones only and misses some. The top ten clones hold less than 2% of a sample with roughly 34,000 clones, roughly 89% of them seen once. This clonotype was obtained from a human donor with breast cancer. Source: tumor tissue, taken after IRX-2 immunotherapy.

This chain's CDR3 is CASTLEAGNNNEQFF. The CDR3 nucleotides are TGTGCCAGCACCCTTGAAGCGGGAAACAACAATGAGCAGTTCTTC. The chain couples TRBV11-3 to TRBJ2-1, with 7 bases matching TRBD2. J was trimmed by 5 bases and V by 7 bases; bases with no gene match: 11. Germline-derived CDR1 and CDR2 are SGHNT and YENEEA. The CDR3 sequence is 15 residues long.